Sequencing of this T cell receptor beta chain was carried out in a study of shared clonotypes between healthy human individuals. Study as a whole: Per-donor plates numbered three CD4 naive, three CD4 memory, two CD8 naive and one CD8 memory.

Template for every sorted-subset replicate PCR totaled about 0.2 ug DNA, roughly 30,000 T cell genomes. Produced via immunoSEQ multiplex PCR; TCRdb's table is partial and in-frame only. The top ten clones hold approximately 1.5% of a sample with under 1,100,000 clones, roughly 80% of them seen once. Germline V gives CDR1 KGHSH, CDR2 LQKENI. The V end was cut by 3 bases, the J end by 3 bases, with 6 bases between. This CDR3 contains 12 residues. This clone was seen only a few times. Additional DNA sequences in this sample encode the identical CDR3. The study enrolled healthy HIV-negative adults without recent acute infections or vaccinations as donors.

The receptor's source is a man aged 18 to 29 in good health. The sequenced sample was memory CD4+ T cells sorted from blood. Documented subset: CD45RA-negative fraction. This chain uses TRBV18 with TRBJ2-7, with D tentatively TRBD1 or TRBD2 (5 bases each). The CDR3 nucleotides read TGTGCCAGCTCACCGGGGGACTACGAGCAGTACTTC. Amino acid sequence: CASSPGDYEQYF. Full variable domain (missing parts from reference TRBV18 and TRBJ2-7): NAGVMQNPRHLVRRRGQEARLRCSPMKGHSHVYWYRQLPEEGLKFMVYLQKENIIDESGMPKERFSAEFPKEGPSILRIQQVVRGDSAAYFCASSPGDYEQYFGPGTRLTVT.